Below, 7 T cell receptor beta chains from the same sample are listed, as sequenced in a study of glioma-infiltrating T cells. Using RNA template, CDR3s of TCR alpha and beta were amplified with iRepertoire arm-PCR. Via MiXCR, TCRdb re-called the multiplex PCR reads, giving one row per CDR3 protein. The sample shows approximately 88,000 distinct CDR3 sequences, around a quarter of them seen only once. The specimen was glioma tissue, nonneoplastic brain tissue, or PBMCs (not recorded which). The receptor source for this set is a human donor with low-grade glioma or glioblastoma, undergoing nonglioma brain surgery, or in good health (not recorded which).

This chain links TRBV12-3 or TRBV12-4 with TRBJ1-1; D might be TRBD1 (6 bases). The CDR3 sequence is 15 residues long. The V gene lost 2 bases and the J gene lost 0 bases, with 10 bases spanning the gap. For the CDR3, the DNA is TGTGCCAGCAGTTTACAGGGGATGGTGAACACTGAAGCTTTCTTT. Residues: CASSLQGMVNTEAFF.

Regarding this clonotype: A much larger clonotype is one base distant, so this may be a read error. The chain recombines TRBV4-1 with TRBJ1-1, with TRBD1 matching over 8 bases. V was clipped by 4 bases and J by 6 bases; unmatched bases: 13. The CDR3 is made up of 16 amino acids. Germline lookup yields CDR1 MGHRA and CDR2 YSYEKL. The CDR3 DNA reads as TGCGCCAGCAGCCCCCGACAGGGACAGGTCAGGGCTGAAGCTTTCTTT. Amino acid sequence: CASSPRQGQVRAEAFF.

The rearrangement joins TRBV5-1 to TRBJ2-3; D gene uncertain. The V gene lost 5 bases and the J gene lost 2 bases, with 9 bases spanning the gap. The germline V gene encodes CDR1 SGHRS and CDR2 YFSETQ. This CDR3 region has 13 residues. The CDR3 is CASSTGHTDTQYF. DNA of the CDR3: TGCGCCAGCAGTACGGGCCACACAGATACGCAGTATTTT. The full variable domain, rest sourced from reference TRBV5-1 and TRBJ2-3, is KAGVTQTPRYLIKTRGQQVTLSCSPISGHRSVSWYQQTPGQGLQFLFEYFSETQRNKGNFPGRFSGRQFSNSRSEMNVSTLELGDSALYLCASSTGHTDTQYFGPGTRLTVL.

This clonotype was observed at least ten times. The V call is TRBV6-6, the J call TRBJ1-5, with 7 bases that match TRBD1. Germline values: CDR1 MNHNY, CDR2 SVGAGI (reference sequence). CDR3 length: 15 residues. V shed 2 bases and J 1 base; nucleotides not matched to a gene: 2. The CDR3 region is CASSYGRGSNQPQHF. CDR3 bases: TGTGCCAGCAGTTACGGCAGGGGGAGCAATCAGCCCCAGCATTTT.

This chain connects TRBV6-9 to TRBJ2-7, with 8 bases aligning to TRBD2. The CDR3 has 18 residues. Trimming took 0 bases from V and 0 from J; bases not matched to a gene: 10. From germline, CDR1 is MNHGY and CDR2 SVAAGI. The CDR3 sequence: CASSYSGLVGGSSYEQYF. For the CDR3, the DNA is TGTGCCAGCAGTTATTCGGGACTAGTAGGAGGTAGCTCCTACGAGCAGTACTTC.

This clonotype was detected many times. The V and J genes are TRBV6-2 or TRBV6-3 and TRBJ2-2, with TRBD1 identical over 8 bases. Germline values: CDR1 MNHEY, CDR2 SVGEGT. The CDR3 contains 18 residues. The J segment lost 1 base and the V segment lost 0 bases, leaving 7 bases of the junction unmatched. The CDR3 DNA is TGTGCCAGCAGTTACTCGATTCGACAGGGGTTGAACACCGGGGAGCTGTTTTTT. This gives the protein CASSYSIRQGLNTGELFF.

Notes on this clonotype: An end of the junction does not agree with germline; a read error may underlie this. The chain joins TRBV19 to TRBJ2-5; 10 bases are a match to TRBD1. Germline assignment: CDR1 LNHDA and CDR2 SQIVND (reference sequence). This CDR3 region has 15 residues. CDR3 loop: CASSPRGTGEEAQYF. The CDR3 DNA reads as TGTGCCAGTAGTCCCCGAGGGACAGGGGAAGAGGCCCAGTACTTC.